This TCR beta chain was observed in a study of CD8 T cells in ankylosing spondylitis. It was by quantitative 5'-RACE with molecular barcodes that TCR beta libraries were made. TCRdb redid the calling of the 5' RACE reads with MiXCR, one entry per CDR3 protein. Of fewer than 500,000 distinct CDR3 sequences listed, roughly 26% are singletons. This clonotype was seen only a few times. Its antigen remains unknown. Findings and caveats of the study: Clones linked to disease were reported to show significant enrichment in matched ankylosing spondylitis synovial fluid. A TCR beta motif of several highly homologous variants seemed to mark ankylosing spondylitis blood.

This TCR was recovered from a male donor with ankylosing spondylitis. Material for sequencing was blood, either unsorted or a sorted T cell fraction (not recorded which).

CDR3 sequence reads: CASSLAGTSEEQFF. The CDR3 bases are TGTGCCAGCAGCCTAGCTGGGACTAGCGAGGAGCAGTTCTTC. The chain combines TRBV4-2 with TRBJ2-1, with TRBD2 matching over 10 bases. Germline values: CDR1 LGHNA, CDR2 YNFKEQ. Trimming at V came to 4 bases and at J to 10 bases, leaving 7 bases not matched to a gene. This CDR3 has 14 amino acids.